The 9 T cell receptor beta chains below were found in one sample sequenced in a study of cytomegalovirus exposure and HLA in healthy donors. In the PCR, 60 Vbeta and 13 Jbeta primers were used. The repertoire was sequenced with immunoSEQ multiplex PCR; TCRdb's copy has only in-frame clones and lacks some. The sample lists 180,000 or so clones, about 80% occurring once. Sequenced material: PBMCs. These receptors originate from a man aged 18 to 35 in good health and CMV-seronegative.

This sequence joins TRBV2 and TRBJ2-7; the match to TRBD2 covers 7 bases. Trimming cost V 1 base and J 2 bases; bases outside gene matches: 5. Germline V gene data show CDR1 as SNHLY and CDR2 as FYNNEI. This CDR3 spans 15 amino acids. The CDR3, as DNA: TGTGCCAGCAGTGAAGGCCCTAGCGGAACCTACGAGCAGTACTTC. Its translation is CASSEGPSGTYEQYF. The variable domain in full, completed from reference TRBV2 and TRBJ2-7, reads EPEVTQTPSHQVTQMGQEVILRCVPISNHLYFYWYRQILGQKVEFLVSFYNNEISEKSEIFDDQFSVERPDGSNFTLKIRSTKLEDSAMYFCASSEGPSGTYEQYFGPGTRLTVT.

The J gene is TRBJ2-6, the V gene TRBV18, with no clear D. Trimming removed 3 bases at V and 2 bases at J, with 8 bases between. Germline assignment: CDR1 KGHSH and CDR2 LQKENI. The CDR3 spans 15 residues. The CDR3: CASSPLGPGANVLTF. CDR3 DNA: TGTGCCAGCTCACCCCTAGGCCCTGGGGCCAACGTCCTGACTTTC.

As for this clone: The sample holds other DNA sequences that translate to the same CDR3. V and J are TRBV15 and TRBJ2-7, with TRBD1 identical over 9 bases. Germline V gives CDR1 LNHNV, CDR2 YYDKDF (reference sequence). The CDR3 length is 15 residues. The V gene end was trimmed by 3 bases and the J gene end by 2 bases; junction bases not matched to a gene: 5. The CDR3 is CATSSGGTGTYEQYF. The CDR3 nucleotides are TGTGCCACCAGCAGCGGAGGGACAGGGACCTACGAGCAGTACTTC.

This clone was recorded only once. The CDR3 spells CASSQVWDGSSYEQYF. The CDR3 DNA reads as TGCGCCAGCAGCCAAGTCTGGGACGGGAGCTCCTACGAGCAGTACTTC. V and J are TRBV4-1 and TRBJ2-7, with D perhaps TRBD2 (6 bases). The CDR3 is 16 amino acids. Trimming pared 1 base from V and 0 bases from J, leaving 13 bases between. CDR1 is MGHRA and CDR2 is YSYEKL in the germline V gene.

J is TRBJ2-3 and V is TRBV9; TRBD1 aligns across 7 bases. The germline V gene encodes CDR1 SGDLS and CDR2 YYNGEE. CDR3 size: 17 residues. The junction had 13 bases not matched to a gene; V was cut back by 4 bases and J by 2 bases. In DNA, the CDR3 is TGTGCCAGCAGCCCTCGACAGGGTCGACCTGACACAGATACGCAGTATTTT. Protein sequence: CASSPRQGRPDTDTQYF.

This chain links TRBV6-1 with TRBJ1-1; D ambiguous. The CDR3 totals 14 residues. The V gene's germline CDR1 is MNHNS and CDR2 SASEGT. V dropped 2 bases and J dropped 1 base, with 8 bases sitting between them. The DNA for the CDR3 is TGTGCCAGCAGTGAACGGCGGAGGAACACTGAAGCTTTCTTT. It is translated as CASSERRRNTEAFF.

The rearrangement joins TRBV30 to TRBJ1-4, with 8 bases aligning to TRBD1. Germline values: CDR1 GTSNPN, CDR2 SVGIG (reference sequence). CDR3 length equals 13 residues. With 3 bases clipped from V and 8 bases from J, the junction kept 5 bases outside the gene matches. For the CDR3, the DNA is TGTGCCTGGAGGGACAGGGTTCGCGAAAAACTGTTTTTT. Its protein is CAWRDRVREKLFF.

V gene TRBV13 combines with J gene TRBJ2-1; the match to TRBD2 covers 8 bases. J lost 8 bases, V lost 5 bases, and 8 bases had no gene match. Per the germline V gene, CDR1 is PRHDT and CDR2 is FYEKMQ (reference sequence). The CDR3 has 14 amino acids. Here the CDR3 DNA reads TGTGCCAGCAGCCCGACCTCACTAGCGGATGAGCAGTTCTTC. Translation gives CASSPTSLADEQFF.

CDR3 coding DNA: TGTGCCAGCAGCACCCCGGTGGGGAGAGAGCAGTACTTC. This encodes CASSTPVGREQYF. V gene TRBV11-2 combines with J gene TRBJ2-5; a possible D gene is TRBD2 (5 bases). Germline loops: CDR1 SGHAT, CDR2 FQNNGV. Trimming removed 5 bases from V and 11 bases from J, with 18 bases in between. The CDR3 is made up of 13 amino acids.